This T cell receptor beta chain was sequenced in a study of T-cell memory formation after mild COVID-19. Study details: Largely, the TCR clusters proved donor specific. Whole-study results and caveats: Memory sampled before infection contained some responding clones, suggesting cross-reactive memory joined.

V lost 3 bases, J lost 1 base, and 7 bases lay in between. The CDR3 contains 15 residues. A word on this clonotype: The target antigen is unknown.

Each CDR3 protein gets one entry after TCRdb re-called the 5' RACE reads with MiXCR. The sample consists of approximately 150,000 distinct CDR3 sequences, approximately 15% of them appearing once. This rearrangement joins TRBV12-3 or TRBV12-4 to TRBJ2-6; no definite D call. The receptor was isolated from an adult woman who had mild COVID-19 (a few samples of this study predate the infection). Cell type and time point are not known. Sequenced: PBMCs or a T cell subset sorted from them (not recorded which). The CDR3, as DNA: TGTGCCAGCAGTTTGTTTTCATCTGGGGCCAACGTCCTGACTTTC. It codes for CASSLFSSGANVLTF.